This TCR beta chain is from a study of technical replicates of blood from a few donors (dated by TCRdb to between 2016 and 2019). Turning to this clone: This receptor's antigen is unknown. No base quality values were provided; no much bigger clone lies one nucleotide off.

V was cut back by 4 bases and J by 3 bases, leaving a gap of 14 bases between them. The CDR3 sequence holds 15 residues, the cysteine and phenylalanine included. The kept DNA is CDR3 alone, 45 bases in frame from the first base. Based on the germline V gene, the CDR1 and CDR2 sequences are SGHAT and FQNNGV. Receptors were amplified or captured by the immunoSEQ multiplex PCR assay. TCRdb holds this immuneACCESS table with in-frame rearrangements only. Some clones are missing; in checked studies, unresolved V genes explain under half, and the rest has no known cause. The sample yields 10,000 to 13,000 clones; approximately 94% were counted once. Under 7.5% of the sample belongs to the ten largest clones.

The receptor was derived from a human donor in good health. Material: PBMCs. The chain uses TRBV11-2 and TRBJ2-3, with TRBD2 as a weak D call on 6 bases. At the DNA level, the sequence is TGTGCCAGCAGCTCTGCTCCGGGGGAGACAGATACGCAGTATTTT. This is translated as CASSSAPGETDTQYF.